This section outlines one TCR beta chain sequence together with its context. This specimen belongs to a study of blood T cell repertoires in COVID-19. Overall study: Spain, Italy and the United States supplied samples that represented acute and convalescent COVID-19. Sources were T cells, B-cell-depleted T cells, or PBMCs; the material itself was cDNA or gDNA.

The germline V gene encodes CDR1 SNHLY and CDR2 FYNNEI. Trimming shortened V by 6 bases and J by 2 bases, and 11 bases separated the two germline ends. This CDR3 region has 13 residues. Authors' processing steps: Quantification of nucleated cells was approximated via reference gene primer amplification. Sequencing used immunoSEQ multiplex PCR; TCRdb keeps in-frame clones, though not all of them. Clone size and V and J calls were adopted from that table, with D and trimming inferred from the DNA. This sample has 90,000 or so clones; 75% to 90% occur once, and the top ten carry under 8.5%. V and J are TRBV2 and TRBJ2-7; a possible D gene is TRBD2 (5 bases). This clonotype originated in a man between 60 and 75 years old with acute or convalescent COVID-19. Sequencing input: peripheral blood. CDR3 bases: TGTGCCAGCAGGGACTGGAATACCTACGAGCAGTACTTC. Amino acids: CASRDWNTYEQYF.